The 20 T cell receptor beta chains presented below share a single source sample, sequenced in a study of identifying expanded T cells in peripheral blood. Produced via immunoSEQ multiplex PCR; TCRdb's table is partial and in-frame only. Altogether about 80,000 clones are present, around 84% being singletons, with the ten largest covering 20%. What was sequenced was blood. Every receptor here comes from a person aged 18 to 69 in good health.

The rearrangement links TRBV27 to TRBJ1-2, with D uncertain. This CDR3 comprises 13 residues. CDR1 is MNHEY and CDR2 is SMNVEV in the germline V gene (reference sequence). Trimming removed 7 bases from V and 8 bases from J, with 17 bases in between. The CDR3 sequence is CASKLSGPGGYTF. CDR3 nucleotides: TGTGCCAGCAAGCTATCGGGCCCGGGGGGCTACACCTTC.

The CDR3 nucleotides are TGCGCCAGCAGTGAGGTAGCGGAACAATCCTACGAGCAGTACTTC. It translates to CASSEVAEQSYEQYF. The gene calls are TRBV10-1 and TRBJ2-7, with a tentative D call TRBD2 (6 bases). Germline V lookup: CDR1 WNHNN, CDR2 SYGVQD (reference sequence). This CDR3 contains 15 residues. V lost 2 bases and J 1 base, leaving 12 bases between the germline ends.

The chain recombines TRBV10-3 with TRBJ1-2; 9 nucleotides line up with TRBD1. Germline V CDR1 and CDR2: ENHRY, SYGVKD. V lost 6 bases to trimming and J lost 10 bases; unmatched junction nucleotides: 12. The CDR3 runs 14 residues. The DNA for the CDR3 is TGTGCCATCAGGCAGCCGGGACAGGGCTTTGACTACACCTTC. Translated: CAIRQPGQGFDYTF.

The chain carries TRBV30 and TRBJ2-7; D gene unclear. V shed 2 bases and J shed 5 bases, with 7 bases lying between them. Germline CDR1 GTSNPN, CDR2 SVGIG (reference sequence). The CDR3 spans 11 residues. CDR3 sequence: CAWSFPHEQYF. The CDR3 DNA reads TGTGCCTGGAGTTTCCCCCACGAGCAGTACTTC.

V gene TRBV6-6 combines with J gene TRBJ2-1; D call uncertain. Deletions cut 8 bases from V and 2 bases from J, with 13 bases between. Germline V gene data show CDR1 as MNHNY and CDR2 as SVGAGI (reference sequence). CDR3 size: 14 residues. DNA for the CDR3: TGTGCCAGCTGTTTATTGAAGGCCTACAATGAGCAGTTCTTC. This encodes CASCLLKAYNEQFF.

V usage is TRBV27 and J usage is TRBJ2-5; TRBD1 is a possible D gene (5 bases). The germline gives CDR1 MNHEY, CDR2 SMNVEV (reference sequence). This CDR3 is 13 amino acids long. The germline V and J ends were trimmed by 6 bases and 5 bases, with 13 bases remaining between them. In DNA form, the CDR3 reads TGTGCCAGCAGGAGGACACCTAAGGAGACCCAGTACTTC. It yields the protein CASRRTPKETQYF.

This clone came up once. The J gene is TRBJ1-5, the V gene TRBV25-1; D is undetermined. Trimming removed 3 bases from V and 0 bases from J, with 9 bases in between. CDR1 and CDR2 (germline): MGHDK, SYGVNS. This CDR3 contains 15 residues. CDR3 DNA: TGTGCCAGCAGTGATCCAGCAGATAGCAATCAGCCCCAGCATTTT. As protein: CASSDPADSNQPQHF.

This chain connects TRBV6-5 to TRBJ2-3; TRBD1 might be the D (5 bases). Trimming stripped 6 bases from V and 4 bases from J, with 14 bases between. CDR1 and CDR2 (germline): MNHEY, SVGAGI. CDR3 length: 14 amino acids. The CDR3, as DNA: TGTGCCAGCAGACCCCGACAGCCCCCAGATACGCAGTATTTT. Its protein is CASRPRQPPDTQYF.

The V and J genes are TRBV28 and TRBJ2-2; 12 nucleotides agree with TRBD2. CDR3 length: 17 amino acids. Germline values: CDR1 MDHEN, CDR2 SYDVKM. The V gene end was trimmed by 3 bases and the J gene end by 3 bases; junction bases not matched to a gene: 5. CDR3 sequence reads: CASSLPSGRADTGELFF. CDR3 in DNA: TGTGCCAGCAGTTTGCCTAGCGGGAGGGCCGACACCGGGGAGCTGTTTTTT.

This sequence joins TRBV18 and TRBJ2-2; D remains unclear. The V gene's germline CDR1 is KGHSH and CDR2 LQKENI. CDR3 length: 15 residues. V was shortened by 0 bases and J by 2 bases, with 7 bases between the two germline ends. Here the CDR3 DNA reads TGTGCCAGCTCACCACCGCGTCTTAACACCGGGGAGCTGTTTTTT. Amino acid sequence: CASSPPRLNTGELFF.

The V call is TRBV19, the J call TRBJ1-1; D call uncertain. The CDR3 spans 14 residues. Germline-derived CDR1 and CDR2 are LNHDA and SQIVND (reference sequence). Trimming cost V 5 bases and J 1 base, with 11 bases left between them. CDR3 DNA sequence: TGTGCCAGTAGTTTCCGGGCCCAGAACACTGAAGCTTTCTTT. This encodes CASSFRAQNTEAFF.

The chain joins TRBV19 to TRBJ2-6; 7 bases are a match to TRBD1. V gave up 6 bases and J gave up 2 bases; unmatched junction bases: 10. CDR1 is LNHDA and CDR2 is SQIVND in the germline V gene (reference sequence). The CDR3 has 17 residues. CDR3 nucleotides: TGTGCCAGTAGGGGACAGCCAGCCGACACTGGGGCCAACGTCCTGACTTTC. Its protein is CASRGQPADTGANVLTF.

This chain connects TRBV28 to TRBJ1-3; D gene ambiguous. V was shortened by 7 bases and J by 4 bases, with 11 bases between the two germline ends. The CDR3 covers 13 residues. CDR1 and CDR2 from the germline V gene are MDHEN and SYDVKM. CDR3 DNA sequence: TGTGCCAGCACTTTGACGGACGGAAACACCATATATTTT. It specifies CASTLTDGNTIYF.

The chain carries TRBV4-2 and TRBJ1-3; no clear D. CDR3 size: 14 residues. The germline CDR1 and CDR2 sequences are LGHNA and YNFKEQ. V gave up 4 bases and J gave up 0 bases, with 7 bases separating them. The DNA for the CDR3 is TGTGCCAGCAGCCCCTTATTCTCTGGAAACACCATATATTTT. Protein sequence: CASSPLFSGNTIYF.

V usage is TRBV7-6 and J usage is TRBJ2-3, with 7 bases identical to TRBD2. Per the germline V gene, CDR1 is SGHVS and CDR2 is FNYEAQ. The CDR3 is made up of 12 amino acids. Losses at the gene ends were 3 bases for V and 9 bases for J; bases not matched to a gene: 3. The DNA of the CDR3 is TGTGCCAGCAGCTTGATTAGCGGGACGCAGTATTTT. Translation gives CASSLISGTQYF.

The rearrangement joins TRBV2 to TRBJ1-1; D is possibly TRBD1 (6 bases). The CDR3 spans 14 residues. CDR1 and CDR2 from the germline V gene are SNHLY and FYNNEI. V lost 7 bases, J lost 0 bases, and 12 bases lay in between. Here the CDR3 reads CASIQGRMNTEAFF. The CDR3 region has the DNA TGTGCCAGCATTCAGGGGCGGATGAACACTGAAGCTTTCTTT.

The chain has TRBV30 and TRBJ2-7, with 8 nucleotides matching TRBD1. J gave up 1 base and V 3 bases, and 2 bases lay outside the gene matches. Germline V gene sequence: CDR1 GTSNPN, CDR2 SVGIG (reference sequence). The CDR3 loop spans 13 amino acids. CDR3 sequence (DNA): TGTGCCTGGAGCACAGGGGGATCCTACGAGCAGTACTTC. Encoded protein: CAWSTGGSYEQYF. Full variable domain (outside the CDR3, taken from reference TRBV30 and TRBJ2-7): SQTIHQWPATLVQPVGSPLSLECTVEGTSNPNLYWYRQAAGRGLQLLFYSVGIGQISSEVPQNLSASRPQDRQFILSSKKLLLSDSGFYLCAWSTGGSYEQYFGPGTRLTVT.

CDR3 residues: CASSELAGDGEQFF. CDR3 bases: TGTGCCAGCAGTGAACTAGCGGGAGACGGTGAGCAGTTCTTC. This sequence joins TRBV2 and TRBJ2-1; 10 bases align to TRBD2. The V segment lost 2 bases and the J segment 9 bases; nucleotides outside the gene matches: 4. Germline-derived CDR1 and CDR2 are SNHLY and FYNNEI. The CDR3 runs to 14 residues.

This sequence joins TRBV27 and TRBJ1-4; D is uncertain. With 8 bases removed from V and 0 bases from J, the gap between germline ends came to 13 bases. The CDR3 is made up of 15 amino acids. Germline CDR1 is MNHEY and CDR2 is SMNVEV (reference sequence). The CDR3 here is CASRFDGATNEKLFF. CDR3 nucleotides: TGTGCCAGCCGATTCGACGGGGCAACTAATGAAAAACTGTTTTTT.

The J gene is TRBJ1-2, the V gene TRBV19; D perhaps matches TRBD1 (5 bases). Trimming cost V 3 bases and J 7 bases, with 24 bases left between them. This CDR3 comprises 17 residues. Germline V lookup: CDR1 LNHDA, CDR2 SQIVND (reference sequence). CDR3 in amino acids: CASSMTRDRTPGGGYTF. The CDR3 coding sequence is TGTGCCAGTAGTATGACTCGGGACCGAACTCCGGGTGGTGGCTACACCTTC. Supplemented by reference TRBV19 and TRBJ1-2, the full variable domain reads DGGITQSPKYLFRKEGQNVTLSCEQNLNHDAMYWYRQDPGQGLRLIYYSQIVNDFQKGDIAEGYSVSREKKESFPLTVTSAQKNPTAFYLCASSMTRDRTPGGGYTFGSGTRLTVV.